This TCR beta chain was captured in a study of T cells after posttransplantation cyclophosphamide (dated by TCRdb to about 2016). Background on the whole study: T cell repertoire reconstitution was tracked by TRB sequencing after myeloablative bone marrow transplantation in which posttransplantation cyclophosphamide was used as GVHD prophylaxis. Samples from 30 to 35 PTCy-treated patients, along with samples from some 16 of their related bone marrow donors, underwent antigen receptor sequencing. Blood from all 34 PTCy patients with 1-year posttransplant specimens was subjected to TRB sequencing. In 3 patients, up to about 3 additional blood samples taken between 2 and 5.2 years after transplant also underwent TRB sequencing, as did pretransplant blood from 4 patients. Because TRA and TRB clonality correlated tightly in 9 samples, the subsequent TCR analyses were limited to TRB only. Public TRB sequences were queried against a database of over 3,500 sequences associated with responses to pathogens, tumor antigens, self-antigens and alloantigens.

The meaning of the sample's treatment or condition label: high-dose cyclophosphamide on days +3 and +4 as single-agent GVHD prophylaxis. Patients in the PTCy group got busulfan and fludarabine conditioning, a marrow graft from a related or unrelated donor, and cyclophosphamide on days +3 and +4. PTCy-treated patients were drawn from a prospective multi-institutional clinical trial. Peripheral blood and bone marrow mononuclear cells were isolated by Ficoll-Hypaque density centrifugation and were cryopreserved. Points on this clone: Its antigen specificity is not known. Base qualities were left out, and no much larger clone turns up one base away.

Genomic DNA was used for TRB sequencing, which was performed with the immunoSEQ assay at survey resolution or with the hsTCRB kit. Turning to the authors' computational methods: The immunoSEQ software handled initial read processing, and the LymphoSeq R package was used for repertoire analyses. Clonality was computed as 1 minus normalized Shannon entropy; Gini coefficient was also calculated for each TRB dataset. Phenotypes of unsorted samples were inferred by mapping TRB sequences from sorted subsets of the recipient or donor onto unsorted samples of the same recipient. TCRdb retrieved this table from immuneACCESS and kept in-frame rearrangements only. Not all clones are present; in checked studies, unresolved V genes account for under half, and no reason is known for the remainder. The DNA was the basis for D and trimming; V, J and clone size are from that table. For this sample there are about 19,000 clones; about 68% appear just once. 25% to 35% of the sample is in the top ten clones.

Study-wide findings and limitations: Across about 49 patients, TRB clonality was highly associated with recipient CMV seropositivity and CMV reactivation, and PTCy diversity was similar to diversity in CNI/methotrexate controls. The TRB repertoires of T cells infiltrating skin or GI tract showed only limited overlap with the TRB repertoires of T cells in blood. Donor-recipient similarity was low at 1-2 months but increased during the first year, and donor CD8+ memory clones often dominated later blood repertoires.

This clonotype originated in a male patient aged 25-45 years who received an allogeneic stem cell transplant from a related donor, was CMV-positive, and had acute GVHD only. Where a transplant has occurred, the graft donor may have supplied some of the T cells. Sequenced here: PBMCs, sampled after an allogeneic stem cell transplant with post-transplant cyclophosphamide.

The sequenced DNA: TGTGCCAGTGGGTGGGGTGCCGGCGGGGGGCCAAAAACGAACACCGGGGAGCTGTTTTTT. It translates as CASGWGAGGGPKTNTGELFF. The chain is assembled from TRBV27 and TRBJ2-2, with TRBD2 matching 8 junction bases. The CDR3 numbers 20 residues from cysteine through phenylalanine. The kept DNA is CDR3 alone, 60 bases in frame from the first base. V lost 9 bases and J lost 0 bases, and the count of bases not matched to a germline gene is 21. The germline V gene (reference sequence) specifies MNHEY as CDR1 and SMNVEV as CDR2.